This passage covers 21 T cell receptor beta chains from one sample sequenced in a study of blood T cell repertoires in COVID-19 (dated by TCRdb to the early 2020s). Libraries were built with the immunoSEQ multiplex PCR assay. As stored in TCRdb, this immuneACCESS dataset retains in-frame rearrangements with V and J assigned. A fraction of the clones does not appear; measured against another copy, unresolved V genes explain less than half of the discrepancy, and the remainder lacks a known reason. In all, the sample holds 90,000 to 140,000 clones, and around 76% of those were seen once. The top ten clonotypes cover less than 20% of the sample. The sequenced sample was peripheral blood. These receptors came from a woman aged 70-85 years with acute or convalescent COVID-19.

V usage is TRBV18 and J usage is TRBJ1-5, with TRBD1 as a possible D gene (6 bases). V lost 3 bases to trimming and J lost 0 bases, with 21 bases between them. CDR1 KGHSH and CDR2 LQKENI come from the germline V gene. The CDR3 has 19 residues. CDR3 sequence reads: CASSPTFEGDLYSNQPQHF. The DNA for the CDR3 is TGTGCCAGCTCACCTACCTTCGAGGGGGACCTTTATAGCAATCAGCCCCAGCATTTT.

The J gene is TRBJ2-7, the V gene TRBV6-5, with 9 positions matching TRBD1. This CDR3 contains 15 residues. Per germline, CDR1 MNHEY and CDR2 SVGAGI. Trimming at V came to 4 bases and at J to 4 bases, leaving 8 bases not matched to a gene. The DNA for the CDR3 is TGTGCCAGCAGTTTTATAACAGGGGGCCCTTACGAGCAGTACTTC. Its translation: CASSFITGGPYEQYF.

V and J are TRBV19 and TRBJ1-5, with TRBD1 identical over 9 bases. V lost 3 bases to trimming and J lost 2 bases; unmatched junction nucleotides: 20. This CDR3 is built from 21 residues. The germline CDR1 and CDR2 sequences are LNHDA and SQIVND (reference sequence). The CDR3 region has the DNA TGTGCCAGTAGTATTTCACCTCACTTTTTCGACCGGGACAGGGGCAATCAGCCCCAGCATTTT. This gives the protein CASSISPHFFDRDRGNQPQHF.

J is TRBJ1-1 and V is TRBV5-1; a possible D gene is TRBD1 (6 bases). The CDR3 extends over 11 amino acids. V was cut by 4 bases and J by 8 bases, with 9 bases left in between. Looked up from germline, CDR1 is SGHRS and CDR2 is YFSETQ. CDR3 residues: CASSLGGEAFF. The CDR3 nucleotides are TGCGCCAGCAGCCTAGGGGGAGAAGCTTTCTTT.

V and J are TRBV5-6 and TRBJ1-6, with 8 bases matching TRBD1. Germline trimming cut 6 bases from V and 7 bases from J; bases unmatched to any gene: 9. In germline, CDR1 is SGHDT, CDR2 YYEEEE. This CDR3 contains 15 residues. CDR3 region: CASTFPGQGNSPLHF. The CDR3 DNA follows: TGTGCCAGCACCTTCCCCGGACAGGGAAATTCACCCCTCCACTTT.

In this sample, this clone turned up a few times. This chain links TRBV29-1 with TRBJ2-7; 9 bases line up with TRBD1. This CDR3 region has 14 residues. The junction had 11 bases not matched to a gene; V was cut back by 7 bases and J by 4 bases. In germline, CDR1 is SQVTM, CDR2 ANQGSEA. The DNA of the CDR3 is TGCAGCGGAACCTCCGGGACAGGGTTTTACGAGCAGTACTTC. It encodes CSGTSGTGFYEQYF.

The genes are TRBV12-5 and TRBJ1-1, with 7 bases that match TRBD1. The germline V gene has CDR1 LGHNT and CDR2 FRNRAP. This CDR3 is 15 amino acids long. V shed 5 bases, J shed 4 bases, and the junction held 10 bases outside the gene matches. CDR3 in DNA: TGTGCTAGTGGTCCGGGACAGCCACAGGGCACTGAAGCTTTCTTT. This codes for CASGPGQPQGTEAFF.

The chain is built from TRBV13 and TRBJ2-1; 12 nucleotides align to TRBD1. The CDR3 has 17 amino acids. Germline V gene lookup returns CDR1 PRHDT and CDR2 FYEKMQ (reference sequence). V shed 6 bases and J 7 bases; nucleotides not matched to a gene: 13. The CDR3 loop is CASSNYRGTGGLNEQFF. Written as DNA, the CDR3 is TGTGCCAGCAGTAATTATAGGGGGACAGGGGGCTTGAATGAGCAGTTCTTC. The whole variable domain, filled in from reference TRBV13 and TRBJ2-1, reads AAGVIQSPRHLIKEKRETATLKCYPIPRHDTVYWYQQGPGQDPQFLISFYEKMQSDKGSIPDRFSAQQFSDYHSELNMSSLELGDSALYFCASSNYRGTGGLNEQFFGPGTRLTVL.

The gene calls are TRBV30 and TRBJ2-3; 9 bases map to TRBD1. There are 15 residues in the CDR3. Trimming took 5 bases from V and 6 from J; bases not matched to a gene: 12. CDR1 is GTSNPN, CDR2 SVGIG, per germline (reference sequence). CDR3 sequence reads: CAWAPGQGSGDTQYF. CDR3 nucleotides: TGTGCCTGGGCTCCCGGACAGGGGAGTGGGGATACGCAGTATTTT.

V and J are TRBV5-1 and TRBJ2-5, with D maybe TRBD1 (5 bases). CDR3 length: 14 amino acids. V lost 0 bases and J 5 bases, leaving 11 bases between the germline ends. The germline CDR1 and CDR2 sequences are SGHRS and YFSETQ. The CDR3 here is CASSLVSGPETQYF. The CDR3, as DNA: TGCGCCAGCAGCTTGGTTTCAGGGCCCGAGACCCAGTACTTC. Full variable domain (remainder filled in from reference TRBV5-1 and TRBJ2-5): KAGVTQTPRYLIKTRGQQVTLSCSPISGHRSVSWYQQTPGQGLQFLFEYFSETQRNKGNFPGRFSGRQFSNSRSEMNVSTLELGDSALYLCASSLVSGPETQYFGPGTRLLVL.

The J gene is TRBJ1-2, the V gene TRBV20-1; no clear D gene. CDR3 length: 11 residues. The germline gives CDR1 DFQATT, CDR2 SNEGSKA (reference sequence). V gave up 5 bases and J gave up 8 bases, with 12 bases separating them. CDR3 bases: TGCAGTGCTTCCGACAACACCGGCTACACCTTC. This translates into CSASDNTGYTF.

The chain carries TRBV28 and TRBJ2-3; 7 bases fit TRBD2. Germline loops: CDR1 MDHEN, CDR2 SYDVKM. V was clipped by 4 bases and J by 2 bases; unmatched bases: 9. The CDR3 contains 16 residues. CDR3 loop: CASSSPSAGVTDTQYF. CDR3 DNA: TGTGCCAGCAGTTCCCCGTCGGCGGGGGTCACAGATACGCAGTATTTT.

This clone showed up many times. The CDR3 sequence is CASSLWPGYEQYF. CDR3 nucleotides: TGTGCCAGCAGTTTATGGCCCGGCTACGAGCAGTACTTC. The V call is TRBV28, the J call TRBJ2-7; no firm D call. Germline CDR1 and CDR2: MDHEN and SYDVKM. The CDR3 length is 13 residues. V was shortened by 0 bases and J by 3 bases, with 6 bases between the two germline ends.

The V and J genes are TRBV19 and TRBJ1-5, with a possible D match to TRBD1 (5 bases). Trimming left V 5 bases short and J 0 bases short, with 14 bases between. There are 16 residues in the CDR3. The germline V gene has CDR1 LNHDA and CDR2 SQIVND (reference sequence). CDR3 in DNA: TGTGCCAGTAGTGCCAACCCAGGGTATAGCAATCAGCCCCAGCATTTT. Encoded protein: CASSANPGYSNQPQHF.

CDR3 nucleotide sequence: TGTGCCAGTAGTGACAGGGGCACTGAAGCTTTCTTT. Its translation is CASSDRGTEAFF. This chain uses TRBV19 with TRBJ1-1, with TRBD1 matching over 8 bases. Germline values: CDR1 LNHDA, CDR2 SQIVND (reference sequence). The CDR3 has 12 amino acids. Trimming took 5 bases from V and 4 from J; bases not matched to a gene: 0.

The chain carries TRBV29-1 and TRBJ1-2, with TRBD1 matching over 7 bases. Germline CDR1 is SQVTM and CDR2 is ANQGSEA. This CDR3 is 14 amino acids long. The ends lost 3 bases at V and 2 bases at J; junction bases unmatched: 6. The CDR3 DNA sequence: TGCAGCGTTGATGGGCGGGACAGCAACTATGGCTACACCTTC. Residues: CSVDGRDSNYGYTF.

The genes are TRBV29-1 and TRBJ2-7; a weak D match, TRBD1 (6 bases). The CDR3 contains 13 residues. CDR1 and CDR2 (germline): SQVTM, ANQGSEA. V gave up 6 bases and J gave up 0 bases, with 12 bases separating them. In DNA, the CDR3 is TGCAGCGTGCTGACAGGCTTCTCCTACGAGCAGTACTTC. As protein: CSVLTGFSYEQYF.

In its sample, this clone was seen a few times. The gene calls are TRBV5-4 and TRBJ2-7; 9 bases are shared with TRBD1. Germline V gives CDR1 SGHNT, CDR2 YYREEE (reference sequence). This CDR3 spans 13 amino acids. The V gene end was trimmed by 8 bases and the J gene end by 0 bases; junction bases not matched to a gene: 3. The CDR3 reads CASGTGPSYEQYF. CDR3 DNA: TGTGCCAGTGGGACAGGGCCCTCCTACGAGCAGTACTTC.

This clone was recorded only once. This chain links TRBV2 with TRBJ2-1; 11 nucleotides agree with TRBD2. Germline assignment: CDR1 SNHLY and CDR2 FYNNEI. This CDR3 has 16 residues. With 1 base clipped from V and 7 bases from J, the junction kept 6 bases outside the gene matches. Here the CDR3 reads CASSEGLAGGANEQFF. CDR3 nucleotide sequence: TGTGCCAGCAGTGAAGGATTAGCGGGGGGGGCTAATGAGCAGTTCTTC.

The rearrangement links TRBV3-1 (or the pseudogene TRBV3-2) to TRBJ2-5; possibly TRBD2 for D (5 bases). This CDR3 region has 13 residues. V was shortened by 4 bases and J by 4 bases, with 10 bases between the two germline ends. Germline V gives CDR1 LGHDT, CDR2 YNNKEL (reference sequence). CDR3 nucleotide sequence: TGTGCCAGCAGCCCCCTCAGCGGAGAGACCCAGTACTTC. Residues: CASSPLSGETQYF.

The DNA of the CDR3 is TGTGCCAGCAGCTTAGGACAGACTTATAATTCACCCCTCCACTTT. Its protein product is CASSLGQTYNSPLHF. The chain carries TRBV7-2 and TRBJ1-6, with D possibly being TRBD1 (5 bases). Trimming stripped 1 base from V and 4 bases from J, with 8 bases between. The CDR3 is 15 amino acids. Per germline, CDR1 SGHTA and CDR2 FQGNSA.